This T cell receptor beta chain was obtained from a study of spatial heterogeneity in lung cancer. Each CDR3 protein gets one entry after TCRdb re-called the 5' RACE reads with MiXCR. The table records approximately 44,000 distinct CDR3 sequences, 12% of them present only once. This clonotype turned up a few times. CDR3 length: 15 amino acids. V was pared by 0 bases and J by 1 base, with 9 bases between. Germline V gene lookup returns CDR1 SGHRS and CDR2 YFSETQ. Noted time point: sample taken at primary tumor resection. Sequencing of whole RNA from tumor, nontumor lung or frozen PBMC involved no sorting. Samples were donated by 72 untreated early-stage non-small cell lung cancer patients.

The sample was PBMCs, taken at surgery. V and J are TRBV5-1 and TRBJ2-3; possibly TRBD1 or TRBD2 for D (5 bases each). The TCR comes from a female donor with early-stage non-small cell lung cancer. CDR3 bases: TGCGCCAGCAGCTTGGTCGGGGCGGGCACAGATACGCAGTATTTT. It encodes CASSLVGAGTDTQYF.